A selection of T cell receptor beta chains follows, all from one sample in a study of T-cell memory formation after mild COVID-19. MiXCR, run by TCRdb on the 5' RACE reads, gives a single entry per CDR3 protein. The repertoire includes around 340,000 distinct CDR3 sequences, less than 20% of them detected once, and around 22% sits in the top ten. Sample: PBMCs or a T cell subset sorted from them (not recorded which). These receptor sequences come from a man aged 18 to 29 who had mild COVID-19 (a few samples of this study predate the infection). Cell type and time point are not known. CDR3s include the opening cysteine and the closing phenylalanine or tryptophan. Fields, in order: CDR3 DNA, CDR3 protein, V gene, D gene, clone size, J gene, CDR3 length. A D gene is named only where the DNA matches it firmly. Where a row states a size, it is once, few, many or the class of an expanded clone; other rows omit it.

TGTGCCAGCAGTTACTCGATTCTTACAGATACGCAGTATTTT,CASSYSILTDTQYF,TRBV6-5,.,.,TRBJ2-3,14
TGTGCCAGCAGCCCATACGTAGCAGGTCTTTTTTCTGAAGCTTTCTTT,CASSPYVAGLFSEAFF,TRBV7-9,.,.,TRBJ1-1,16
TGTGCCAGCAGTTACTCGAACACTGTTGATACGCAGTATTTT,CASSYSNTVDTQYF,TRBV6-2/TRBV6-3,.,.,TRBJ2-3,14
TGCGCCAGCAGTAACAGGGGGTTTGGCTACACCTTC,CASSNRGFGYTF,TRBV4-1,TRBD1,few,TRBJ1-2,12
TGTGCCAGCAGTGCAGTCAATAGCAATCAGCCCCAGCATTTT,CASSAVNSNQPQHF,TRBV2,.,.,TRBJ1-5,14
TGTGCCAGCAGCGTCACAGGGCATGGCACAGATACGCAGTATTTT,CASSVTGHGTDTQYF,TRBV7-3,.,few,TRBJ2-3,15
TGCAGTGCTAGACGGGGGGCAGCCCAAGAGACCCAGTACTTC,CSARRGAAQETQYF,TRBV20-1,.,many,TRBJ2-5,14
TGCGCCAGCAGCCAAGGGAGGAGCCCACAAGAGACCCAGTACTTC,CASSQGRSPQETQYF,TRBV4-1,.,few,TRBJ2-5,15
TGCGCCAGCAGCCCCCCGGGGGAGGTCGGTGAGCAGTTCTTC,CASSPPGEVGEQFF,TRBV4-1,.,few,TRBJ2-1,14
TGTGCCAGCAGCCAAGATAGGGTGGGTGGGAACACTGAAGCTTTCTTT,CASSQDRVGGNTEAFF,TRBV14,.,.,TRBJ1-1,16
TGCAGTGGAGCCCTGGGGGAGACCCAGTACTTC,CSGALGETQYF,TRBV20-1,.,few,TRBJ2-5,11
TGTGCCACCAGCGACAGGGGGTGGGATACGCAGTATTTT,CATSDRGWDTQYF,TRBV15,TRBD1,few,TRBJ2-3,13
TGTGCCAGCAGCTTAGGGGTCTTAAACACCGGGGAGCTGTTTTTT,CASSLGVLNTGELFF,TRBV7-2,.,.,TRBJ2-2,15
TGTGCCAGCAGTAGACAGGGGGCGCACAATGAGCAGTTCTTC,CASSRQGAHNEQFF,TRBV6-6,TRBD1,.,TRBJ2-1,14
TGCAGTGCTAGAGATCGGACATCGGCGGGGGAAAAACTGTTTTTT,CSARDRTSAGEKLFF,TRBV20-1,.,.,TRBJ1-4,15
TGCAGTGCAGAGCAGGTCACAGATACGCAGTATTTT,CSAEQVTDTQYF,TRBV20-1,.,few,TRBJ2-3,12
TGTGCCATCAGTGAACCGGGGACCACTGAAGCTTTCTTT,CAISEPGTTEAFF,TRBV10-3,.,.,TRBJ1-1,13
TGTGCCAGCTCCCCAAGGAGAGGGCGACGCACAGATACGCAGTATTTT,CASSPRRGRRTDTQYF,TRBV7-9,.,.,TRBJ2-3,16
TGTGCCTGGAGTACAGATACAGGGCTCAATCAGCCCCAGCATTTT,CAWSTDTGLNQPQHF,TRBV30,.,many,TRBJ1-5,15
TGTGCCAGCACGCGGGACACCAACTACGAGCAGTACTTC,CASTRDTNYEQYF,TRBV2,.,few,TRBJ2-7,13
TGCGCCAGCAGCAAGGACAGGGGCAATGAGCAGTTCTTC,CASSKDRGNEQFF,TRBV5-1,TRBD1,.,TRBJ2-1,13